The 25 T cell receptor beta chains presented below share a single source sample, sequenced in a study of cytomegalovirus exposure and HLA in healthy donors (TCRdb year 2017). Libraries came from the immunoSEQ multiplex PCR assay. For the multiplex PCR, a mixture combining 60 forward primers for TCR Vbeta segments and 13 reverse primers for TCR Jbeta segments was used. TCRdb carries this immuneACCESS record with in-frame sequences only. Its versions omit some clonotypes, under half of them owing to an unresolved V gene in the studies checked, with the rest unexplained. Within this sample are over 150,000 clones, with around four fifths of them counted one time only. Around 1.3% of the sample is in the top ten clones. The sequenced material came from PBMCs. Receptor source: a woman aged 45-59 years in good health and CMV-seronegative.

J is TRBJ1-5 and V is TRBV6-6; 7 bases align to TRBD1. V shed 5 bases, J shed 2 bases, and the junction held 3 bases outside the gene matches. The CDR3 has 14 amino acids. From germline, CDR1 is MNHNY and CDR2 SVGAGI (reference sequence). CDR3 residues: CASSTGAGNQPQHF. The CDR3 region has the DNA TGTGCCAGCAGTACAGGGGCAGGCAATCAGCCCCAGCATTTT.

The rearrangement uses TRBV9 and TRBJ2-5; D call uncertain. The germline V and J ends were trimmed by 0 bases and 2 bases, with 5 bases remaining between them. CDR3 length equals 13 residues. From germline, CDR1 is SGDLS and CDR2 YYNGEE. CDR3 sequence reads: CASSVGQQETQYF. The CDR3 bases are TGTGCCAGCAGCGTAGGTCAGCAAGAGACCCAGTACTTC.

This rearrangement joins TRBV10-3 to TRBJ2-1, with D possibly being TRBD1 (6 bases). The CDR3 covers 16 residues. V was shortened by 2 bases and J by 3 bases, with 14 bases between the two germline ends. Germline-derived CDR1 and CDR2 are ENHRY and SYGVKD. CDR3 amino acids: CAISEQGLRVYNEQFF. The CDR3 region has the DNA TGTGCCATCAGTGAGCAGGGGTTAAGGGTCTACAATGAGCAGTTCTTC.

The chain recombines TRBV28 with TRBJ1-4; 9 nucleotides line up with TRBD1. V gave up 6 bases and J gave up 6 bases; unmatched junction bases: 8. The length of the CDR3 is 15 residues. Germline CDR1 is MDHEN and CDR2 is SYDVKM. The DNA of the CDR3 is TGTGCCAGCAGCCCAGGAGGGACAGGGTATGAAAAACTGTTTTTT. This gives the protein CASSPGGTGYEKLFF.

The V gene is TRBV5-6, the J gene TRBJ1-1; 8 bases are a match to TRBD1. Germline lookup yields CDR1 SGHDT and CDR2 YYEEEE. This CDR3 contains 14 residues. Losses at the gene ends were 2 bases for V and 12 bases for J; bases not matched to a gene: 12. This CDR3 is CASSFRTGIRKTFF. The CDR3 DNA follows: TGTGCCAGCAGCTTCCGGACAGGGATTCGAAAAACTTTCTTT.

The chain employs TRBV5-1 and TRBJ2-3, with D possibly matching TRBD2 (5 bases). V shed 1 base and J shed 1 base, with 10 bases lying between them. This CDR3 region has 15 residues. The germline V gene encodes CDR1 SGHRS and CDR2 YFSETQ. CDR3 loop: CASSLTGVGTDTQYF. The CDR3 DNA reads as TGCGCCAGCAGCTTGACCGGGGTTGGCACAGATACGCAGTATTTT.

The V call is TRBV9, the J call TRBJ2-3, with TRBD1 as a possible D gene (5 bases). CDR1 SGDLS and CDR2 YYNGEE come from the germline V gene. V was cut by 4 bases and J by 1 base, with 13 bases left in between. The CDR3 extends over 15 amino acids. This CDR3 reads CASSSWGLGTDTQYF. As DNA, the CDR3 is TGTGCCAGCAGCAGCTGGGGCTTGGGCACAGATACGCAGTATTTT.

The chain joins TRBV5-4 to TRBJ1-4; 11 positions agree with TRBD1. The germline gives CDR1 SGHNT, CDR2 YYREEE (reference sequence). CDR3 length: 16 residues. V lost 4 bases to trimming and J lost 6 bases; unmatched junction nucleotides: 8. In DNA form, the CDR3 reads TGTGCCAGCAGCCCAGGACAGGGGGCGGTCGATGAAAAACTGTTTTTT. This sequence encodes CASSPGQGAVDEKLFF.

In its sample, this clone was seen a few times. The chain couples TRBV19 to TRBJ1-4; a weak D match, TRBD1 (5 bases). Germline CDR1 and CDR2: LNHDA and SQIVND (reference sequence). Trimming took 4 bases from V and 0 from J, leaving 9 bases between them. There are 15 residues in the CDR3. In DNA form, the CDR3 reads TGTGCCAGTAGTAAGAGACAGACAACTAATGAAAAACTGTTTTTT. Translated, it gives CASSKRQTTNEKLFF. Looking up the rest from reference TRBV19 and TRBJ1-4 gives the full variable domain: DGGITQSPKYLFRKEGQNVTLSCEQNLNHDAMYWYRQDPGQGLRLIYYSQIVNDFQKGDIAEGYSVSREKKESFPLTVTSAQKNPTAFYLCASSKRQTTNEKLFFGSGTQLSVL.

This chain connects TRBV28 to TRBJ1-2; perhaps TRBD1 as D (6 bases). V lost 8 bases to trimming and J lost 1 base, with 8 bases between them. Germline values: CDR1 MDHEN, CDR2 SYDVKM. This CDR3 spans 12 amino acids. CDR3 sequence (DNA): TGTGCCAGCGGACAGCGTAACTATGGCTACACCTTC. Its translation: CASGQRNYGYTF.

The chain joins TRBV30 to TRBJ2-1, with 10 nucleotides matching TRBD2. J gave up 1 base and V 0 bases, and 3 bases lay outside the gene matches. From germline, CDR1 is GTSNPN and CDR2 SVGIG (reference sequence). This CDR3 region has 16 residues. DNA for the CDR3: TGTGCCTGGAGTGTATTAGCGGGAGGTTCCTACAATGAGCAGTTCTTC. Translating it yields CAWSVLAGGSYNEQFF.

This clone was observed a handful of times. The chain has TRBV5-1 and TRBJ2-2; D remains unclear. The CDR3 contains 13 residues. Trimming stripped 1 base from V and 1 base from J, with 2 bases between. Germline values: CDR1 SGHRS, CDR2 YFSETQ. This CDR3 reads CASSLLNTGELFF. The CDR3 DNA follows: TGCGCCAGCAGCTTGCTGAACACCGGGGAGCTGTTTTTT. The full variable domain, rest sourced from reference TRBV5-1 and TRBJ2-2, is KAGVTQTPRYLIKTRGQQVTLSCSPISGHRSVSWYQQTPGQGLQFLFEYFSETQRNKGNFPGRFSGRQFSNSRSEMNVSTLELGDSALYLCASSLLNTGELFFGEGSRLTVL.

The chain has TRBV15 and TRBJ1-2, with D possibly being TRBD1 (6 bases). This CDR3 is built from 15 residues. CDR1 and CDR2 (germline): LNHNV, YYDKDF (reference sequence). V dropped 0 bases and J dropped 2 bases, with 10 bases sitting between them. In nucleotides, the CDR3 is TGTGCCACCAGCAGAGAGGGCAGGGGAAACTATGGCTACACCTTC. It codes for CATSREGRGNYGYTF.

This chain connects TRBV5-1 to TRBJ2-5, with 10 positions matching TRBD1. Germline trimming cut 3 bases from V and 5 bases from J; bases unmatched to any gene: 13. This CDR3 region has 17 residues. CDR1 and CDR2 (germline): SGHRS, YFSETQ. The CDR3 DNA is TGCGCCAGCAGCTCGTTAGGCGGGACAGGGGCTAGTGAGACCCAGTACTTC. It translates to CASSSLGGTGASETQYF.

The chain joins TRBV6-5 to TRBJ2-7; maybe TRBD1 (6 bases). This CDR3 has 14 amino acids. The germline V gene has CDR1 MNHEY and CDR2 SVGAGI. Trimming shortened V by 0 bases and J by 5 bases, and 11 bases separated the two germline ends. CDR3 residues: CASSYSGRGNEQYF. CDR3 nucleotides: TGTGCCAGCAGTTACTCAGGCAGGGGAAACGAGCAGTACTTC.

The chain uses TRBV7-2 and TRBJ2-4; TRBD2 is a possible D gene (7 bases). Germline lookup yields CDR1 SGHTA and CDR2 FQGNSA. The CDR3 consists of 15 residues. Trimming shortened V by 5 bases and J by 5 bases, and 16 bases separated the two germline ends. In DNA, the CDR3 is TGTGCCAGCAGCCTTATGGCGGGGGCCCAAAACATTCAGTACTTC. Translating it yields CASSLMAGAQNIQYF.

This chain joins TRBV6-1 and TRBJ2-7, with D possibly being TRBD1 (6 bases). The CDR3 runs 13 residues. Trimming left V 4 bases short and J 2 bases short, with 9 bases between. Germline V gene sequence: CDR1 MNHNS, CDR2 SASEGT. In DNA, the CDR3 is TGTGCCAGCAGTGGGACAGACCCCTACGAGCAGTACTTC. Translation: CASSGTDPYEQYF.

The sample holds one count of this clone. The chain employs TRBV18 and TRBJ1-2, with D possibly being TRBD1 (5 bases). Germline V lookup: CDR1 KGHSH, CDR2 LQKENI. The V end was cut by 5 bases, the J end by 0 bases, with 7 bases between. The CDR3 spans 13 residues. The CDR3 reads CASSSTANYGYTF. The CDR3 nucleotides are TGTGCCAGCTCATCGACAGCTAACTATGGCTACACCTTC. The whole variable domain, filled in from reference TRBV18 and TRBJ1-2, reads NAGVMQNPRHLVRRRGQEARLRCSPMKGHSHVYWYRQLPEEGLKFMVYLQKENIIDESGMPKERFSAEFPKEGPSILRIQQVVRGDSAAYFCASSSTANYGYTFGSGTRLTVV.

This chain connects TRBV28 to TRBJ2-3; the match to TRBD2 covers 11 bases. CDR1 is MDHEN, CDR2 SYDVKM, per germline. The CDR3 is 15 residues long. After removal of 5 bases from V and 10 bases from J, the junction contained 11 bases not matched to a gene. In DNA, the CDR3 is TGTGCCAGCAGTACCATTAGCGGGAGGGCCGATGCGCAGTATTTT. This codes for CASSTISGRADAQYF. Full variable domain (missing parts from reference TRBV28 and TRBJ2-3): DVKVTQSSRYLVKRTGEKVFLECVQDMDHENMFWYRQDPGLGLRLIYFSYDVKMKEKGDIPEGYSVSREKKERFSLILESASTNQTSMYLCASSTISGRADAQYFGPGTRLTVL.

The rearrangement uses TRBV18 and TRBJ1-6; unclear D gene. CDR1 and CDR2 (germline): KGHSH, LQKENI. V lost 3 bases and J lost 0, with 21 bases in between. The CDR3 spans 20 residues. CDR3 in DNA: TGTGCCAGCTCACCGAGTTATAGAGGTGTGGGGAGCTCCTATAATTCACCCCTCCACTTT. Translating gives CASSPSYRGVGSSYNSPLHF.

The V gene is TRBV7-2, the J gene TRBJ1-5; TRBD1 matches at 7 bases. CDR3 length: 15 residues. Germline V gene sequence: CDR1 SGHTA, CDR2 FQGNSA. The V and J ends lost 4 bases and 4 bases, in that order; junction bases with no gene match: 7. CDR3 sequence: CASSWRGQPNQPQHF. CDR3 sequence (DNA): TGTGCCAGCAGCTGGCGGGGACAGCCGAATCAGCCCCAGCATTTT.

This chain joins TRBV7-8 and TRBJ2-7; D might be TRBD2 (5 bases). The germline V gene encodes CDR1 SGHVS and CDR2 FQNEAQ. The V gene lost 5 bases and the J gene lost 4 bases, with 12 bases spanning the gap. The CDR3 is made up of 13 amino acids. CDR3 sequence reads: CASSVGIQYEQYF. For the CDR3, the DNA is TGTGCCAGCAGCGTCGGGATACAATACGAGCAGTACTTC.

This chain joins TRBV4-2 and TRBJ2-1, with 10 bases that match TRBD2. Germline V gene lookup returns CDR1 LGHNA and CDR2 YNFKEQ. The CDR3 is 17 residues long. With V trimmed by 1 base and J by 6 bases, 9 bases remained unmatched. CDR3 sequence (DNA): TGTGCCAGCAGCCAAGCAACCGGGACTAGCGCGCTCAATGAGCAGTTCTTC. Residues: CASSQATGTSALNEQFF.

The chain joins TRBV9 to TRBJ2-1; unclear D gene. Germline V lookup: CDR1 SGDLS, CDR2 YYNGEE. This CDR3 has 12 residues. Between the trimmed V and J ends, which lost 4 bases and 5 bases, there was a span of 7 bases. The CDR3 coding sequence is TGTGCCAGCAGCCCACTGAACAATGAGCAGTTCTTC. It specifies CASSPLNNEQFF.

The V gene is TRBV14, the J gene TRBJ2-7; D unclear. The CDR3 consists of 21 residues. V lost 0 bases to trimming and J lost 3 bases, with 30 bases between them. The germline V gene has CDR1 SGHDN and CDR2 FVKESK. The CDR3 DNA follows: TGTGCCAGCAGCCAAGAAGAACTAATCAGTAACCGGCGAACGACTGGCTACGAGCAGTACTTC. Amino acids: CASSQEELISNRRTTGYEQYF.